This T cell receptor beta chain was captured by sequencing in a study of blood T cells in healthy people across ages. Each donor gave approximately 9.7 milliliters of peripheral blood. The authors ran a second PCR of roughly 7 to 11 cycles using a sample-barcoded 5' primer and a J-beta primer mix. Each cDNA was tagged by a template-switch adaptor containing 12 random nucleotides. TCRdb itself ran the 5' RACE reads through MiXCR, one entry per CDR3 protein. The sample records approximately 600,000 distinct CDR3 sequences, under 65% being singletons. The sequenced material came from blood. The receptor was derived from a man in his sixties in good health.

Here the CDR3 DNA reads TGCGCCAGCAGCGCCCGGGAGGCGTCTAATGAAAAACTGTTTTTT. It encodes CASSAREASNEKLFF. The J gene is TRBJ1-4, the V gene TRBV5-1; D unclear. Trimming took 4 bases from V and 3 from J, leaving 13 bases between them. Germline CDR1 SGHRS, CDR2 YFSETQ. This CDR3 spans 15 amino acids.